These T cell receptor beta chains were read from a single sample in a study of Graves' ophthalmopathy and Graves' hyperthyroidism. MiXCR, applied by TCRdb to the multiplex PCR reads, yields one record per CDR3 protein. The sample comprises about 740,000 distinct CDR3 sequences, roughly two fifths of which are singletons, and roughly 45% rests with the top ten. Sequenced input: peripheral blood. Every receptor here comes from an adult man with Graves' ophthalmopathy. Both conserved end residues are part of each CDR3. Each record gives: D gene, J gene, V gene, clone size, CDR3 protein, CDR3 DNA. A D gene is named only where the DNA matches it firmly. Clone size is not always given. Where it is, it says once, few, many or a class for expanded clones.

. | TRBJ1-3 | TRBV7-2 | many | CASSLGGNSGNTIYF | TGTGCCAGCAGCCTCGGCGGAAACTCTGGAAACACCATATATTTT
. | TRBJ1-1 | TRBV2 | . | CASSELGQPTEAFF | TGTGCCAGCAGTGAATTAGGGCAACCCACTGAAGCTTTCTTT
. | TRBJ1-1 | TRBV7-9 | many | CASSGTGHDFTEAFF | TGTGCCAGCAGCGGAACAGGGCATGATTTCACTGAAGCTTTCTTT
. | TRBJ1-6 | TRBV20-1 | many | CSARMGVYSPLHF | TGCAGTGCTAGAATGGGGGTGTACTCACCCCTCCACTTT
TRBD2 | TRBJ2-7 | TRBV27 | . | CASSVAGGAEEQYF | TGTGCCAGCTCCGTAGCGGGAGGGGCGGAGGAGCAGTACTTC
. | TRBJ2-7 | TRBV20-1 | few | CSATGVDYEQYF | TGCAGTGCTACAGGGGTGGACTACGAGCAGTACTTC
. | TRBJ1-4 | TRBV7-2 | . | CASSGIGATNEKLFF | TGTGCCAGCAGCGGGATCGGAGCAACTAATGAAAAACTGTTTTTT
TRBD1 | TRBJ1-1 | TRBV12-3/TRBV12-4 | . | CASRNIRGRKEAFF | TGTGCCAGCAGAAATATCAGGGGGCGCAAGGAAGCTTTCTTT
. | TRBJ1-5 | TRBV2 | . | CASSEMDGPPQHF | TGTGCCAGCAGTGAAATGGACGGTCCGCCCCAGCATTTT
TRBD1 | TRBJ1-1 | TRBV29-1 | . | CSVRTGRYTEAFF | TGCAGCGTCCGGACAGGGAGGTATACTGAAGCTTTCTTT